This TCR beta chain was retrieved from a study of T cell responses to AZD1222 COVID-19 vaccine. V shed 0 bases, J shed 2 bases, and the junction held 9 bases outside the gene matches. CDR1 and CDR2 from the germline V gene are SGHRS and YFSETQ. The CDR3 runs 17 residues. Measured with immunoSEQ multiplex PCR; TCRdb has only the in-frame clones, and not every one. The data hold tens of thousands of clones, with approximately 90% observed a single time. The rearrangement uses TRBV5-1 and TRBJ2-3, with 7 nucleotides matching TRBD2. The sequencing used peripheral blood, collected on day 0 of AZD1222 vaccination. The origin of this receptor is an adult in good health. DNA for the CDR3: TGCGCCAGCAGCTTGGCCAAGGGCGGGGGTCCCACAGATACGCAGTATTTT. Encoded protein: CASSLAKGGGPTDTQYF. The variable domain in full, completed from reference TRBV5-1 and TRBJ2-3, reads KAGVTQTPRYLIKTRGQQVTLSCSPISGHRSVSWYQQTPGQGLQFLFEYFSETQRNKGNFPGRFSGRQFSNSRSEMNVSTLELGDSALYLCASSLAKGGGPTDTQYFGPGTRLTVL.